The 21 T cell receptor beta chains below come from one sample, sequenced in a study of T cell repertoires in cytomegalovirus infection. Using its own MiXCR run on the reads, TCRdb lists one record per CDR3 protein. The sample holds around 300,000 distinct CDR3 sequences; 20% to 30% are singletons and the top ten take roughly 14%. These receptors lack a known antigen. Here the sequenced sample was cultured PBMCs, taken from culture after CMV antigen stimulation. Source of these receptors: a human donor in good health (CMV status not recorded). Some clones in this sample may be carry-over from other donors' samples.

V and J are TRBV27 and TRBJ1-2, with D hard to call. Per the germline V gene, CDR1 is MNHEY and CDR2 is SMNVEV (reference sequence). The V gene lost 5 bases and the J gene lost 2 bases, with 9 bases spanning the gap. The CDR3 loop spans 13 amino acids. CDR3 DNA sequence: TGTGCCAGCAGTGGGGTTTCCAACTATGGCTACACCTTC. Its translation: CASSGVSNYGYTF.

There are a few counts of this clonotype. The chain is built from TRBV6-5 and TRBJ2-7; 8 nucleotides align to TRBD1. V trimming: 5 bases; J trimming: 7 bases; junction bases outside the gene matches: 13. The CDR3 has 15 amino acids. Germline lookup yields CDR1 MNHEY and CDR2 SVGAGI. The chain's CDR3 is CASSPQGGYLREQYF. CDR3 in DNA: TGTGCCAGCAGTCCACAGGGGGGCTACCTACGGGAGCAGTACTTC.

The chain has TRBV20-1 and TRBJ2-3, with 7 bases lining up with TRBD2. J was trimmed by 7 bases and V by 1 base; bases with no gene match: 20. The V gene's germline CDR1 is DFQATT and CDR2 SNEGSKA (reference sequence). This CDR3 has 18 amino acids. Here the CDR3 reads CSARGSSLRGRLAYTQYF. CDR3 bases: TGCAGTGCTAGAGGCTCTTCGCTCCGGGGGAGACTAGCTTATACGCAGTATTTT.

The chain carries TRBV11-2 and TRBJ2-7; TRBD2 matches at 9 bases. This CDR3 has 14 residues. V lost 4 bases and J lost 6; bases outside the gene matches: 7. Germline loops: CDR1 SGHAT, CDR2 FQNNGV. In DNA, the CDR3 is TGTGCCAGCAGCTCTTATGCGGGAGGGTTCGAGCAGTACGTC. Protein product: CASSSYAGGFEQYV.

There are a few counts of this clonotype. The V call is TRBV15, the J call TRBJ1-4; 8 bases agree with TRBD1. V dropped 4 bases and J dropped 5; count of bases not matched to a gene: 3. Germline V gives CDR1 LNHNV, CDR2 YYDKDF (reference sequence). The CDR3 is made up of 14 amino acids. The CDR3 sequence: CATSNRGVNEKLFF. CDR3 nucleotides: TGTGCCACCAGCAACAGGGGGGTAAATGAAAAACTGTTTTTT. The full variable domain, its missing parts supplied by reference TRBV15 and TRBJ1-4, is DAMVIQNPRYQVTQFGKPVTLSCSQTLNHNVMYWYQQKSSQAPKLLFHYYDKDFNNEADTPDNFQSRRPNTSFCFLDIRSPGLGDTAMYLCATSNRGVNEKLFFGSGTQLSVL.

The chain combines TRBV29-1 with TRBJ1-2; possible D gene TRBD1, 5 bases. The CDR3 contains 14 residues. Trimming shortened V by 0 bases and J by 4 bases, and 12 bases separated the two germline ends. Per the germline V gene, CDR1 is SQVTM and CDR2 is ANQGSEA. The CDR3 region is CSVEDGGGSYGYTF. CDR3 DNA: TGCAGCGTTGAAGACGGCGGGGGAAGCTATGGCTACACCTTC.

This clonotype turned up a few times. This chain uses TRBV20-1 with TRBJ1-1, with D tentatively TRBD1 (5 bases). This CDR3 contains 15 residues. The germline CDR1 and CDR2 sequences are DFQATT and SNEGSKA (reference sequence). The V gene lost 1 base and the J gene lost 5 bases, with 17 bases spanning the gap. In nucleotides, the CDR3 is TGCAGTGCTAGAGGATTACACTCCGGGGGGACTGAAGCTTTCTTT. Translating gives CSARGLHSGGTEAFF.

This clonotype was picked up a small number of times. This chain uses TRBV4-1 with TRBJ1-1; 7 bases agree with TRBD1. The trim removed 4 bases at V and 3 bases at J, leaving 8 bases unmatched. The CDR3 is made up of 15 amino acids. Germline V gene lookup returns CDR1 MGHRA and CDR2 YSYEKL. In DNA form, the CDR3 reads TGCGCCAGCAGCCTCGAGGGGGCCGGGTACACTGAAGCTTTCTTT. Its protein is CASSLEGAGYTEAFF.

The J gene is TRBJ1-2, the V gene TRBV10-3; D possibly corresponds to TRBD1 (6 bases). V was trimmed by 0 bases and J by 3 bases, leaving 11 bases between them. The CDR3 consists of 15 residues. CDR1 and CDR2 from the germline V gene are ENHRY and SYGVKD. CDR3 sequence reads: CAISESEGGDYGYTF. The CDR3 bases are TGTGCCATCAGTGAGTCAGAGGGGGGAGACTATGGCTACACCTTC.

The chain uses TRBV29-1 and TRBJ2-3, with D possibly TRBD2 on 5 matching bases. Germline assignment: CDR1 SQVTM and CDR2 ANQGSEA. With 7 bases removed from V and 3 bases from J, the gap between germline ends came to 17 bases. The CDR3 has 14 residues. The CDR3 loop is CSAVVGSPTDTQYF. The CDR3 nucleotides read TGCAGCGCTGTTGTGGGGAGCCCGACAGATACGCAGTATTTT.

V is TRBV7-9 and J is TRBJ2-7; 15 nucleotides agree with TRBD2. The CDR3 has 17 residues. V was pared by 5 bases and J by 4 bases, with 9 bases of the junction left unmatched. Germline V gene data show CDR1 as SEHNR and CDR2 as FQNEAQ (reference sequence). The CDR3 DNA follows: TGTGCCAGCAGCCGGACCGGACTAGCGGGAGGGCCGTACGAGCAGTACTTC. Amino acids: CASSRTGLAGGPYEQYF.

The chain carries TRBV12-3 or TRBV12-4 and TRBJ2-7; TRBD1 agrees at 7 bases. With 6 bases clipped from V and 4 bases from J, the junction kept 9 bases outside the gene matches. The CDR3 has 14 amino acids. The CDR3 here is CASRSGTDLYEQYF. As DNA, the CDR3 is TGTGCCAGCAGGTCCGGGACAGATCTATACGAGCAGTACTTC.

In this sample, this clonotype turned up many times. The V gene is TRBV7-2, the J gene TRBJ2-5; 7 bases align to TRBD2. CDR3 length: 14 amino acids. The germline gives CDR1 SGHTA, CDR2 FQGNSA. The V and J ends lost 2 bases and 5 bases, in that order; junction bases with no gene match: 5. The CDR3 DNA reads as TGTGCCAGCAGCTTACTGTGGGGAGGGGAGACCCAGTACTTC. Protein product: CASSLLWGGETQYF.

The table lists this clonotype with many counts. The gene calls are TRBV28 and TRBJ1-5; 7 nucleotides match TRBD1. The CDR3 extends over 20 amino acids. Germline V gene sequence: CDR1 MDHEN, CDR2 SYDVKM. J lost 0 bases, V lost 2 bases, and 16 bases had no gene match. The CDR3 reads CASSLPGTALFIYSNQPQHF. The CDR3, as DNA: TGTGCCAGCAGTTTACCCGGGACAGCGCTTTTCATTTATAGCAATCAGCCCCAGCATTTT.

The gene calls are TRBV5-6 and TRBJ2-7; 7 positions agree with TRBD1. Trimming removed 3 bases from V and 6 bases from J; junction bases left unmatched: 12. This CDR3 is built from 15 residues. Per germline, CDR1 SGHDT and CDR2 YYEEEE. The CDR3 DNA reads as TGTGCCAGCAGCTCGAGACAGGGAATTGGGAGCGAGCAGTACTTC. Its translation is CASSSRQGIGSEQYF.

This chain connects TRBV7-9 to TRBJ1-4, with 10 bases that match TRBD1. Germline loops: CDR1 SEHNR, CDR2 FQNEAQ (reference sequence). The CDR3 is 15 amino acids. V lost 5 bases and J lost 6; bases outside the gene matches: 6. CDR3 coding DNA: TGTGCCAGCAGCCCGCGGACAGGGGGTTATGAAAAACTGTTTTTT. Translating gives CASSPRTGGYEKLFF. The full variable domain, in which reference TRBV7-9 and TRBJ1-4 provide the parts outside the CDR3, is DTGVSQNPRHKITKRGQNVTFRCDPISEHNRLYWYRQTLGQGPEFLTYFQNEAQLEKSRLLSDRFSAERPKGSFSTLEIQRTEQGDSAMYLCASSPRTGGYEKLFFGSGTQLSVL.

V usage is TRBV7-4 and J usage is TRBJ1-4; D gene unclear. Trimming took 4 bases from V and 3 from J, leaving 12 bases between them. Germline CDR1 reads SGHVT; CDR2 reads SQSDAQ. This CDR3 comprises 15 residues. The CDR3 nucleotides read TGTGCCAGCAGCTCAACCCGGGGTTCTAATGAAAAACTGTTTTTT. This gives the protein CASSSTRGSNEKLFF.

This clonotype was counted between two and nine times. The CDR3 loop reads CASSLARGGNSPLHF. CDR3 in DNA: TGTGCCAGCAGCTTAGCGCGCGGGGGGAATTCACCCCTCCACTTT. The chain has TRBV7-8 and TRBJ1-6; weak D call: TRBD1 (5 bases). Germline V CDR1 and CDR2: SGHVS, FQNEAQ. The CDR3 has 15 residues. The ends were cut back, 0 bases at V and 7 bases at J, with 10 bases in the middle.

This sequence joins TRBV7-6 and TRBJ2-5; 7 bases match TRBD2. V was pared by 1 base and J by 0 bases, with 2 bases of the junction left unmatched. CDR3 length: 15 amino acids. CDR1 is SGHVS, CDR2 FNYEAQ, per germline. Here the CDR3 reads CASSLVLANQETQYF. The CDR3 DNA sequence: TGTGCCAGCAGCTTAGTACTAGCGAACCAAGAGACCCAGTACTTC.

This clonotype has more than one count but fewer than ten. The genes are TRBV25-1 and TRBJ2-1; D remains ambiguous. The germline CDR1 and CDR2 sequences are MGHDK and SYGVNS. With 4 bases removed from V and 7 bases from J, the gap between germline ends came to 5 bases. The CDR3 contains 11 residues. The CDR3 here is CASSVSNEQFF. As DNA, the CDR3 is TGTGCCAGCAGTGTATCTAATGAGCAGTTCTTC.

The chain has TRBV6-2 or TRBV6-3 and TRBJ1-1; D unclear. The germline V gene encodes CDR1 MNHEY and CDR2 SVGEGT. Trimming removed 5 bases from V and 6 bases from J, with 16 bases in between. The CDR3 has 14 amino acids. The CDR3 reads CASSTNGRFAEAFF. The CDR3 bases are TGTGCCAGCAGTACCAACGGGAGATTTGCTGAAGCTTTCTTT.